This T cell receptor beta chain was observed in a study of T cells after yellow fever vaccination. This clonotype occurred many times. MiXCR, run by TCRdb on the 5' RACE reads, gives a single entry per CDR3 protein. Of a few hundred thousand distinct CDR3 sequences in the sample, less than 3.5% are singletons; the top ten hold 2.5% to 3.5%. CDR1 and CDR2 from the germline V gene are LGHNT and FRNRAP. The CDR3 contains 11 residues. Trimming shortened V by 7 bases and J by 8 bases, and 11 bases separated the two germline ends. The V call is TRBV12-5, the J call TRBJ1-1; tentative D call: TRBD1 (6 bases). The source is a man between 18 and 35 years old who received the YFV17D yellow fever vaccine. The specimen comprised CD4+ T cells sorted from PBMCs, sampled 10 days after the yellow fever booster vaccination. Written as DNA, the CDR3 is TGTGCTAGTGCCGCGCAGGGGGAAGCTTTCTTT. It encodes CASAAQGEAFF.